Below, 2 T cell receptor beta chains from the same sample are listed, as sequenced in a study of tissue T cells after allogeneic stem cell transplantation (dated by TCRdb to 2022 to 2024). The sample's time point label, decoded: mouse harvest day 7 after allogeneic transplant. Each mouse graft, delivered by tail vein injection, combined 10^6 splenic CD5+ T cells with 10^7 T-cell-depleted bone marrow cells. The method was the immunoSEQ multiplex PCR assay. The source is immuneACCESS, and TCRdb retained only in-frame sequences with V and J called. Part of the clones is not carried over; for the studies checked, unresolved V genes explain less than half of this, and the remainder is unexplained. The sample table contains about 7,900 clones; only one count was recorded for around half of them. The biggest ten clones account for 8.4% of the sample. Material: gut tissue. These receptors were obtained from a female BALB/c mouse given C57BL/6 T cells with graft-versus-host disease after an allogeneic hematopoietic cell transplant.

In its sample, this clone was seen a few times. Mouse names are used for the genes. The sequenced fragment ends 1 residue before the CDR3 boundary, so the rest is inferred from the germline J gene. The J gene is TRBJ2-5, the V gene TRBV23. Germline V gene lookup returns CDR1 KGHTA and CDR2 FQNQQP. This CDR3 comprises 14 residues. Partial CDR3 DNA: TGCTCCAGCAGTCAATCGGGGGCCCAAGACACCCAGTAC. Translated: CSSSQSGAQDTQY. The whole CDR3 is CSSSQSGAQDTQYF. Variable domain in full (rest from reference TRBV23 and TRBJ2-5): DAAVTQKPRYLIKMKGQEAEMKCIPEKGHTAVFWYQQKQSKELKFLIYFQNQQPLDQIDMVKERFSAVCPSSSLCSLGIRTCEAEDSALYLCSSSQSGAQDTQYFGPGTRLLVL.

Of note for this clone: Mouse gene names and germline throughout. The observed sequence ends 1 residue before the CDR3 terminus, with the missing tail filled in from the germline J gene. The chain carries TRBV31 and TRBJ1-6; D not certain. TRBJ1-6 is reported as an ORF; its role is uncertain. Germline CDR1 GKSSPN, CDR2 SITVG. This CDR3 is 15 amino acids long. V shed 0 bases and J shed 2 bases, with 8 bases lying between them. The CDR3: CAWSLTNPYNSPLYF. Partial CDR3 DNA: TGTGCCTGGAGTCTAACAAACCCCTATAATTCGCCCCTCTAC.